This TCR beta chain stems from a study of cytomegalovirus exposure and HLA in healthy donors. Trimming removed 5 bases from V and 6 bases from J; junction bases left unmatched: 12. CDR1 and CDR2 (germline): LNHDA, SQIVND (reference sequence). The CDR3 extends over 15 amino acids. Libraries were prepared by immunoSEQ multiplex PCR; TCRdb keeps only in-frame clonotypes and omits some of them. The table has 200,000 to 300,000 clones, around 90% seen once. Input material: PBMCs. The clonotype was recovered from a woman aged 30 to 39 in good health and CMV-seronegative. The V and J genes are TRBV19 and TRBJ2-7; TRBD2 aligns across 8 bases. The CDR3 sequence is CASSSGRAVLSEQYF. In DNA form, the CDR3 reads TGTGCCAGTAGTTCCGGGAGGGCCGTTCTCTCCGAGCAGTACTTC.